Below, 14 T cell receptor beta chains from the same sample are listed, as sequenced in a study of a mutant IDH1 vaccine in newly diagnosed glioma. This table comes from immunoSEQ multiplex PCR, and its TCRdb copy is limited to in-frame clones, with some not included. This table holds around 65,000 clones, less than 90% found once. These receptors have no identified antigens. Documented time point: week 47, end of study. One vaccine dose held 300 ug of mutant IDH1 20-mer peptide and came with topical imiquimod. Sample: PBMCs, taken from a glioma patient whose treatment included an IDH1 peptide vaccine. These receptors came from a young man with glioma.

The CDR3 region is CASSLTALQETQYF. The CDR3 DNA is TGCGCCAGCAGCTTGACAGCCCTCCAAGAGACCCAGTACTTC. The chain carries TRBV5-1 and TRBJ2-5, with no clear D. The CDR3 totals 14 residues. The germline V gene encodes CDR1 SGHRS and CDR2 YFSETQ. Trimming took 1 base from V and 1 from J, leaving 8 bases between them.

The genes are TRBV29-1 and TRBJ1-1; D is ambiguous. V dropped 8 bases and J dropped 4 bases, with 17 bases sitting between them. Germline assignment: CDR1 SQVTM and CDR2 ANQGSEA. The CDR3 is 13 residues long. CDR3 nucleotide sequence: TGCAGCTTTGCATCGATTCTGGGCACTGAAGCTTTCTTT. It specifies CSFASILGTEAFF.

Only one count was recorded for this clone. The chain recombines TRBV4-1 with TRBJ2-1; D remains ambiguous. Trimming removed 0 bases from V and 1 base from J, with 13 bases in between. Germline V gives CDR1 MGHRA, CDR2 YSYEKL. The CDR3 runs to 17 residues. CDR3 nucleotide sequence: TGCGCCAGCAGCCAAGACAGACTTGCGATATCCTACAATGAGCAGTTCTTC. Its translation is CASSQDRLAISYNEQFF.

This clone has a handful of counts. The chain combines TRBV30 with TRBJ1-1; D possibly corresponds to TRBD1 (6 bases). V lost 4 bases and J 4 bases, leaving 16 bases between the germline ends. The CDR3 has 14 residues. The V gene's germline CDR1 is GTSNPN and CDR2 SVGIG (reference sequence). The CDR3 is CAWTRGGVGTEAFF. The CDR3, as DNA: TGTGCCTGGACCCGCGGGGGCGTCGGCACTGAAGCTTTCTTT.

This chain uses TRBV7-2 with TRBJ2-2; D is possibly TRBD2 (5 bases). Trimming took 7 bases from V and 4 from J, leaving 13 bases between them. The CDR3 is 14 residues long. CDR1 and CDR2 (germline): SGHTA, FQGNSA. The CDR3 DNA reads as TGTGCCAGCAAACTCCTGGAGGTCACCGGGGAGCTGTTTTTT. Encoded protein: CASKLLEVTGELFF.

The J gene is TRBJ2-2, the V gene TRBV21-1; the table names TRBD1, a call not compared with the DNA. TRBV21-1 constitutes a pseudogene. The CDR3 runs 16 residues. The DNA for the CDR3 is TGTGCCAGACTATCCACCGGGACAGGGGAAACCGGGGAGCTGTTTTTT. Its protein is CARLSTGTGETGELFF.

The gene calls are TRBV11-2 and TRBJ2-5, with unresolved D. Germline CDR1 SGHAT, CDR2 FQNNGV. This CDR3 has 16 residues. With 0 bases removed from V and 2 bases from J, the gap between germline ends came to 13 bases. CDR3 sequence reads: CASSLERIARQETQYF. The CDR3 DNA sequence: TGTGCCAGCAGCTTAGAAAGGATAGCTAGGCAAGAGACCCAGTACTTC.

The rearrangement links TRBV5-4 to TRBJ2-3; the match to TRBD1 covers 9 bases. Germline V gives CDR1 SGHNT, CDR2 YYREEE (reference sequence). Trimming took 3 bases from V and 2 from J; bases not matched to a gene: 13. CDR3 length: 18 amino acids. The CDR3 DNA reads TGTGCCAGCAGCTCCCCTACGAACAGGGGGCGCAACACAGATACGCAGTATTTT. It codes for CASSSPTNRGRNTDTQYF. Full variable domain (rest looked up from reference TRBV5-4 and TRBJ2-3): ETGVTQSPTHLIKTRGQQVTLRCSSQSGHNTVSWYQQALGQGPQFIFQYYREEENGRGNFPPRFSGLQFPNYSSELNVNALELDDSALYLCASSSPTNRGRNTDTQYFGPGTRLTVL.

This chain uses TRBV6-5 with TRBJ1-1; D uncertain. The V gene lost 0 bases and the J gene lost 0 bases, with 5 bases spanning the gap. The CDR3 has 14 residues. Germline lookup yields CDR1 MNHEY and CDR2 SVGAGI. This CDR3 reads CASSYSRVNTEAFF. For the CDR3, the DNA is TGTGCCAGCAGTTACTCGAGGGTGAACACTGAAGCTTTCTTT.

This chain uses TRBV27 with TRBJ2-1, with D uncertain. Germline-derived CDR1 and CDR2 are MNHEY and SMNVEV (reference sequence). The CDR3 contains 16 residues. V lost 0 bases and J 8 bases, leaving 17 bases between the germline ends. The CDR3 DNA reads TGTGCCAGCAGTTTATCAAGTGGGGTTAGTATCGATGAGCAGTTCTTC. It yields the protein CASSLSSGVSIDEQFF.

This chain joins TRBV19 and TRBJ2-1, with 9 bases lining up with TRBD1. The CDR3 is made up of 15 amino acids. Germline lookup yields CDR1 LNHDA and CDR2 SQIVND (reference sequence). Trimming took 6 bases from V and 0 from J; bases not matched to a gene: 3. CDR3 nucleotide sequence: TGTGCCAGTAGCACGGACAGGGGCTCCTACAATGAGCAGTTCTTC. Translation: CASSTDRGSYNEQFF.

There are a few counts of this clone. The chain employs TRBV6-5 and TRBJ1-1; no clear D. The V end lost 8 bases, the J end lost 3 bases, and 13 bases lay between the germline ends. Germline V gives CDR1 MNHEY, CDR2 SVGAGI. The CDR3 length is 13 residues. CDR3 DNA: TGTGCCAGCTACGGGAGAACTTACACTGAAGCTTTCTTT. This gives the protein CASYGRTYTEAFF.

The CDR3 bases are TGTGCCAGCAGTAAGACAGGGTTCAATCAGCCCCAGCATTTT. Its translation is CASSKTGFNQPQHF. This sequence joins TRBV2 and TRBJ1-5, with 7 bases identical to TRBD1. The V gene's germline CDR1 is SNHLY and CDR2 FYNNEI. With 5 bases clipped from V and 3 bases from J, the junction kept 4 bases outside the gene matches. There are 14 residues in the CDR3. Full variable domain (missing parts from reference TRBV2 and TRBJ1-5): EPEVTQTPSHQVTQMGQEVILRCVPISNHLYFYWYRQILGQKVEFLVSFYNNEISEKSEIFDDQFSVERPDGSNFTLKIRSTKLEDSAMYFCASSKTGFNQPQHFGDGTRLSIL.

This chain joins TRBV30 and TRBJ1-6, with D possibly TRBD1 on 6 matching bases. Between the trimmed V and J ends, which lost 0 bases and 8 bases, there was a span of 17 bases. This CDR3 comprises 16 residues. The germline V gene encodes CDR1 GTSNPN and CDR2 SVGIG (reference sequence). The CDR3 DNA follows: TGTGCCTGGAGTGTAGATGGACGGGGGGCTTATTCACCCCTCCACTTT. Translation: CAWSVDGRGAYSPLHF.